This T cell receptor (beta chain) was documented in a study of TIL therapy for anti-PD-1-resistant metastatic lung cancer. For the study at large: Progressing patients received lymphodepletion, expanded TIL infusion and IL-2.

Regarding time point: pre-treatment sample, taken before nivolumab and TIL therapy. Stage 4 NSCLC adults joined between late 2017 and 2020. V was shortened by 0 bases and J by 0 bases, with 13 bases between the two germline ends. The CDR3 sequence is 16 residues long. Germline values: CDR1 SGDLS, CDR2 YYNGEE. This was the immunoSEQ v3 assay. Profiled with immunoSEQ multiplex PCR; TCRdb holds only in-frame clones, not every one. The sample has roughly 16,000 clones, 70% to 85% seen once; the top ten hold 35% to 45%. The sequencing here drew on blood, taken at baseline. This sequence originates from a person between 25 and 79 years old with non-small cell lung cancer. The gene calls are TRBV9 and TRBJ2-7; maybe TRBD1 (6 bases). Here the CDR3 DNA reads TGTGCCAGCAGCGTAGGGGGACACCAGAGCTCCTACGAGCAGTACTTC. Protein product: CASSVGGHQSSYEQYF.